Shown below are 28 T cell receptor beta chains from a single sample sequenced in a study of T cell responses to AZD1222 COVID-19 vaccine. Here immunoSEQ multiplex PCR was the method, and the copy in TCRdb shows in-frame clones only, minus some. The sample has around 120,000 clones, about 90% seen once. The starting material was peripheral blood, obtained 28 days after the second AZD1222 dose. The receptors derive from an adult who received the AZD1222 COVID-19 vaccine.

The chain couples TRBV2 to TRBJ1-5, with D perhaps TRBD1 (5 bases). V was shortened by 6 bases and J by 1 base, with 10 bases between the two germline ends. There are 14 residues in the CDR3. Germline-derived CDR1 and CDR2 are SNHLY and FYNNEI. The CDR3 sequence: CASSAWGSNQPQHF. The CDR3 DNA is TGTGCCAGCAGCGCATGGGGGAGCAATCAGCCCCAGCATTTT. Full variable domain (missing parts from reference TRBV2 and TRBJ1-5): EPEVTQTPSHQVTQMGQEVILRCVPISNHLYFYWYRQILGQKVEFLVSFYNNEISEKSEIFDDQFSVERPDGSNFTLKIRSTKLEDSAMYFCASSAWGSNQPQHFGDGTRLSIL.

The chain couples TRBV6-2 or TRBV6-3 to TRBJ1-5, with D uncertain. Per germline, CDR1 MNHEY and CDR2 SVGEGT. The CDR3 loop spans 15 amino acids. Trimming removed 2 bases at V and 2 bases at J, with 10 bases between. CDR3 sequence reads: CASSYALEGNQPQHF. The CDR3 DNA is TGTGCCAGCAGTTACGCGCTCGAAGGCAATCAGCCCCAGCATTTT.

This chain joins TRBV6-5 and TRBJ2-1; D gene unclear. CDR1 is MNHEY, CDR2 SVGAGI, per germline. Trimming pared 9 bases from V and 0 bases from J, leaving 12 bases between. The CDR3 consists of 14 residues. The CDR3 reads CASGVRSSYNEQFF. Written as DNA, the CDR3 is TGTGCCAGTGGGGTCCGGAGCTCCTACAATGAGCAGTTCTTC.

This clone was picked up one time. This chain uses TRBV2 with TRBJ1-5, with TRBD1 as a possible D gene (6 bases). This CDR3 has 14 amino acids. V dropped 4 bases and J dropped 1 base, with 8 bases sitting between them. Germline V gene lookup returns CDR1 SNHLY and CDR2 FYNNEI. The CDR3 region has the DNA TGTGCCAGCAGTGGTCAGGGGAGCAATCAGCCCCAGCATTTT. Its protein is CASSGQGSNQPQHF.

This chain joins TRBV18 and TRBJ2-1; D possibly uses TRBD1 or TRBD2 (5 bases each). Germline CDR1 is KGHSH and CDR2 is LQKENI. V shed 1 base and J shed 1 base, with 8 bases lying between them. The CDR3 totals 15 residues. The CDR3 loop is CASSPRDRSYNEQFF. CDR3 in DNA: TGTGCCAGCTCACCACGGGACCGGTCCTACAATGAGCAGTTCTTC. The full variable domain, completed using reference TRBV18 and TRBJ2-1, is NAGVMQNPRHLVRRRGQEARLRCSPMKGHSHVYWYRQLPEEGLKFMVYLQKENIIDESGMPKERFSAEFPKEGPSILRIQQVVRGDSAAYFCASSPRDRSYNEQFFGPGTRLTVL.

CDR3 sequence: CASSRGRGNGNTIYF. DNA for the CDR3: TGTGCCAGCAGCCGAGGGCGGGGAAACGGAAACACCATATATTTT. This chain links TRBV4-2 with TRBJ1-3, with no clear D. This CDR3 contains 15 residues. CDR1 and CDR2 from the germline V gene are LGHNA and YNFKEQ. Trimming took off 4 bases at V and 4 bases at J, with 14 bases between the two ends.

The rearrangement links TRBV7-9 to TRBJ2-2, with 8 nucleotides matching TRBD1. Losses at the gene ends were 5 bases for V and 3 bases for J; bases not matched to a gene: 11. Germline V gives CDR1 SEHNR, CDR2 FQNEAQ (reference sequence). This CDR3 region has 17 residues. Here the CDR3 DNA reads TGTGCCAGCAGCCTATCTGACAGGGGATGGGACACCGGGGAGCTGTTTTTT. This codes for CASSLSDRGWDTGELFF.

CDR3 in DNA: TGCGCCAGCAGTGAAGGCGGAAACACCGGGGAGCTGTTTTTT. It codes for CASSEGGNTGELFF. This rearrangement joins TRBV10-1 to TRBJ2-2, with D unresolved. From germline, CDR1 is WNHNN and CDR2 SYGVQD (reference sequence). Trimming stripped 3 bases from V and 2 bases from J, with 7 bases between. CDR3 size: 14 residues.

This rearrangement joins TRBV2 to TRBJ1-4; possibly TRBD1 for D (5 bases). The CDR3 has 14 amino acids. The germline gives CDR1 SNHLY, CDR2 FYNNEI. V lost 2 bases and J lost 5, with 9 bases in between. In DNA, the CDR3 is TGTGCCAGCAGTGAACGGTCAGGGAATGAAAAACTGTTTTTT. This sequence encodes CASSERSGNEKLFF.

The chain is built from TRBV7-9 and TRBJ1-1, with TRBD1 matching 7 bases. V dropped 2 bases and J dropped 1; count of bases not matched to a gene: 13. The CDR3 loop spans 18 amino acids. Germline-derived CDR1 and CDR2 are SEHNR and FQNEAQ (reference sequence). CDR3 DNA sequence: TGTGCCAGCAGCTTATACTCAGAATGGGGACAGAGGAACACTGAAGCTTTCTTT. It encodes CASSLYSEWGQRNTEAFF.

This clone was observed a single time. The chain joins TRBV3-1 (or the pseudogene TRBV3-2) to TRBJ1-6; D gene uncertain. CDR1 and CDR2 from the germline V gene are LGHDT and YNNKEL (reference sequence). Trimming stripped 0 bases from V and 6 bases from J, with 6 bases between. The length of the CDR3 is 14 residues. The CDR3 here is CASSQDPGNSPLHF. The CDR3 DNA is TGTGCCAGCAGCCAAGATCCAGGTAATTCACCCCTCCACTTT.

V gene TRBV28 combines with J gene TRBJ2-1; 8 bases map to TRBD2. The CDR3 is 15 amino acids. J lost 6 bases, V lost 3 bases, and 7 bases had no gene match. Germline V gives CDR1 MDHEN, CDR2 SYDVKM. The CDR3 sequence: CASSFSSSGLNEQFF. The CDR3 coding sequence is TGTGCCAGCAGTTTCTCGTCTAGCGGGCTCAATGAGCAGTTCTTC.

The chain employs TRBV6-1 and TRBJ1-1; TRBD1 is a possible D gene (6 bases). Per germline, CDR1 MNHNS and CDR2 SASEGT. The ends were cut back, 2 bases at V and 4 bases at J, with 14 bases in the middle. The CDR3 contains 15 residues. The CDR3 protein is CASSEFQEGGTEAFF. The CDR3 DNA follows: TGTGCCAGCAGTGAATTTCAGGAGGGGGGCACTGAAGCTTTCTTT.

The CDR3 is CAISEQGGSTEAFF. The CDR3 DNA follows: TGTGCCATCAGTGAGCAGGGGGGGAGCACTGAAGCTTTCTTT. V is TRBV10-3 and J is TRBJ1-1; 7 bases map to TRBD1. Germline V gene data show CDR1 as ENHRY and CDR2 as SYGVKD. The CDR3 length is 14 residues. V trimming: 2 bases; J trimming: 4 bases; junction bases outside the gene matches: 4.

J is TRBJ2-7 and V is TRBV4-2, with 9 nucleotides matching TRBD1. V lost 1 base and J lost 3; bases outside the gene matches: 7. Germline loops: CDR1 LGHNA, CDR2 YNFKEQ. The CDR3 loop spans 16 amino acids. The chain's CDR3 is CASSQGGQGMIYEQYF. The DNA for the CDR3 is TGTGCCAGCAGCCAAGGGGGACAGGGTATGATCTACGAGCAGTACTTC.

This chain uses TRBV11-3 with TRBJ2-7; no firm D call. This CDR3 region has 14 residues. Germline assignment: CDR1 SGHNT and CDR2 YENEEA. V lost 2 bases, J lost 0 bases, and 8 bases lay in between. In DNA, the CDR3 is TGTGCCAGCAGCTTATCGAGCAGCTCCTACGAGCAGTACTTC. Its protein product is CASSLSSSSYEQYF.

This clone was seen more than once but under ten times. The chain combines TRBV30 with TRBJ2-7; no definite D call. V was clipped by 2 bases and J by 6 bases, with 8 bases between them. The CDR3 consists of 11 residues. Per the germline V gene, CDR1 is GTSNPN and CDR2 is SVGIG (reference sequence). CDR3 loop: CAWSSTVEQYF. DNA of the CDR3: TGTGCCTGGAGTTCGACCGTCGAGCAGTACTTC. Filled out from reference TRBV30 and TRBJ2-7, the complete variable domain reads SQTIHQWPATLVQPVGSPLSLECTVEGTSNPNLYWYRQAAGRGLQLLFYSVGIGQISSEVPQNLSASRPQDRQFILSSKKLLLSDSGFYLCAWSSTVEQYFGPGTRLTVT.

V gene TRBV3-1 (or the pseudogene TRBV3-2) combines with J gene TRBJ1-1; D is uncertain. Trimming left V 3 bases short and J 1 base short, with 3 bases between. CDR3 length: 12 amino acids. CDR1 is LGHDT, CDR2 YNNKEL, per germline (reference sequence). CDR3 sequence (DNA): TGTGCCAGCAGCCAGGGGAACACTGAAGCTTTCTTT. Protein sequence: CASSQGNTEAFF.

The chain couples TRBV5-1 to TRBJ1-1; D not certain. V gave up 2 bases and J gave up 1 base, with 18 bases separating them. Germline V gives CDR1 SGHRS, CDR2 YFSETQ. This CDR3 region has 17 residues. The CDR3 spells CASSLSTAPRKNTEAFF. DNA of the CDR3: TGCGCCAGCAGCTTATCTACTGCCCCACGGAAGAACACTGAAGCTTTCTTT.

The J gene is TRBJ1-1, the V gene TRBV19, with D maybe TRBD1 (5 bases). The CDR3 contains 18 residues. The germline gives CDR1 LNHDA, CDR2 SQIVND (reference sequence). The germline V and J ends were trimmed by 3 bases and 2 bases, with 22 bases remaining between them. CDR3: CASSIRVDRRPTNTEAFF. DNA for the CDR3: TGTGCCAGTAGTATTAGGGTTGACAGAAGGCCAACAAACACTGAAGCTTTCTTT.

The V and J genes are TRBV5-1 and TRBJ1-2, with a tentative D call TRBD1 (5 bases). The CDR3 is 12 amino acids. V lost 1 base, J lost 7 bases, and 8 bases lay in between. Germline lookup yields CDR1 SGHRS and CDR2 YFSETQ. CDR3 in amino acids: CASSLSRVGYTF. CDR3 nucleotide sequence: TGCGCCAGCAGCTTGTCCAGGGTTGGCTACACCTTC.

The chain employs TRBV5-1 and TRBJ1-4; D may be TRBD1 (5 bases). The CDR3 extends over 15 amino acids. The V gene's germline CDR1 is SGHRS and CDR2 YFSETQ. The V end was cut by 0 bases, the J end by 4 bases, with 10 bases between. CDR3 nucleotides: TGCGCCAGCAGCTTGGGGCGGGGGAGTAATGAAAAACTGTTTTTT. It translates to CASSLGRGSNEKLFF. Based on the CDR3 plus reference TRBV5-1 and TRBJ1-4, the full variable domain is KAGVTQTPRYLIKTRGQQVTLSCSPISGHRSVSWYQQTPGQGLQFLFEYFSETQRNKGNFPGRFSGRQFSNSRSEMNVSTLELGDSALYLCASSLGRGSNEKLFFGSGTQLSVL.

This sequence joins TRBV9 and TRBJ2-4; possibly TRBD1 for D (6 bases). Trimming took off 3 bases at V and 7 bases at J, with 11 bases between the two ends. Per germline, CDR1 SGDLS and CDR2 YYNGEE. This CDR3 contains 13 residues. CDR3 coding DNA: TGTGCCAGCAGCGGGGACATGAGGAACATTCAGTACTTC. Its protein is CASSGDMRNIQYF.

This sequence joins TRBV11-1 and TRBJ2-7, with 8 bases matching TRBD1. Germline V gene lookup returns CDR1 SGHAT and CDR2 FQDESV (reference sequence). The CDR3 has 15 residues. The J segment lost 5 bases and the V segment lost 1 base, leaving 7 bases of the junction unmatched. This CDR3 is CASSLGTGQVDEQYF. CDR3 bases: TGTGCCAGCAGCTTAGGGACAGGGCAAGTCGACGAGCAGTACTTC.

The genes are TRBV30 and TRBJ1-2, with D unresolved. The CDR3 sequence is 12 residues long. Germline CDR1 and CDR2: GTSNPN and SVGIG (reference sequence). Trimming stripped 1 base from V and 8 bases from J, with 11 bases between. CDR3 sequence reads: CAWSEHLGGYTF. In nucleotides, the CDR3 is TGTGCCTGGAGTGAACACCTTGGGGGCTACACCTTC.

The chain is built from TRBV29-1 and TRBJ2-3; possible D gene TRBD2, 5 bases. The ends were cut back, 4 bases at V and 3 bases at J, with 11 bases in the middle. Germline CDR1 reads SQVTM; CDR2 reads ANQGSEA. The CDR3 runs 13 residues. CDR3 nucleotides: TGCAGCGTTGTCCCAGCGGTGACAGATACGCAGTATTTT. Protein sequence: CSVVPAVTDTQYF.

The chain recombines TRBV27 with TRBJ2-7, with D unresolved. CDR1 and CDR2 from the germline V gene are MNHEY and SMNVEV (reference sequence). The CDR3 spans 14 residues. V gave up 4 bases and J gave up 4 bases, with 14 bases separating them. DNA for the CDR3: TGTGCCAGCAGTTCAGTCCCCTCCCCGTACGAGCAGTACTTC. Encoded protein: CASSSVPSPYEQYF.

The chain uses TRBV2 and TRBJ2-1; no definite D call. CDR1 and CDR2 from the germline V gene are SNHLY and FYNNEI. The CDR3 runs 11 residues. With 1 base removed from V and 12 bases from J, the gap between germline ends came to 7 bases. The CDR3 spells CASSEESTQFF. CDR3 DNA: TGTGCCAGCAGTGAAGAGTCAACGCAGTTCTTC.